This TCR beta chain appears in the sequencing data of a study of blood T cell repertoires in COVID-19. Generated by immunoSEQ multiplex PCR, the TCRdb table keeps only in-frame clones and is missing some. This sample has 100,000 to 150,000 clones, with approximately 86% found just once. The CDR3 sequence is 15 residues long. Trimming pared 4 bases from V and 0 bases from J, leaving 12 bases between. The germline V gene encodes CDR1 MGHRA and CDR2 YSYEKL. Sequenced sample: PBMCs or T cells enriched from blood (not recorded which). This sequence was found in a woman between 45 and 60 years old who had recovered from COVID-19. V is TRBV4-1 and J is TRBJ1-1, with D possibly being TRBD1 (5 bases). Here the CDR3 DNA reads TGCGCCAGCAGCCGAGAGACAGCTATGAACACTGAAGCTTTCTTT. Translated, it gives CASSRETAMNTEAFF.